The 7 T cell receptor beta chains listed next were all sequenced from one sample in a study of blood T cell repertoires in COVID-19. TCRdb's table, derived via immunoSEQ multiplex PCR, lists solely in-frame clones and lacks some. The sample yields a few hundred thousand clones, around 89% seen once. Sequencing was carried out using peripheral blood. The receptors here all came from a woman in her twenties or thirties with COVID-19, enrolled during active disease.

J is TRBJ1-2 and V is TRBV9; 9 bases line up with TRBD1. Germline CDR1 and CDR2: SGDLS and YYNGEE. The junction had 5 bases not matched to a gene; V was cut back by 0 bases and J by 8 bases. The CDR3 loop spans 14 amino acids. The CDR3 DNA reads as TGTGCCAGCAGCGTAGGAGGGGACAGGGAGGGCTACACCTTC. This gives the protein CASSVGGDREGYTF.

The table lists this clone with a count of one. The CDR3 sequence: CASSLIRGGEETQYF. CDR3 bases: TGTGCCAGCTCCCTCATCCGAGGGGGGGAAGAGACCCAGTACTTC. This chain connects TRBV18 to TRBJ2-5; D is possibly TRBD2 (7 bases). This CDR3 is 15 amino acids long. V was pared by 6 bases and J by 3 bases, with 17 bases between. CDR1 KGHSH and CDR2 LQKENI come from the germline V gene.

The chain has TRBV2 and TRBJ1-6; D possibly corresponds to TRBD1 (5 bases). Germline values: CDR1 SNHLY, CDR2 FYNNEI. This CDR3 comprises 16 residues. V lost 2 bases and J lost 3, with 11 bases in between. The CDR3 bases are TGTGCCAGCAGTGAATGGGCAGGGAACTATAATTCACCCCTCCACTTT. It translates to CASSEWAGNYNSPLHF.

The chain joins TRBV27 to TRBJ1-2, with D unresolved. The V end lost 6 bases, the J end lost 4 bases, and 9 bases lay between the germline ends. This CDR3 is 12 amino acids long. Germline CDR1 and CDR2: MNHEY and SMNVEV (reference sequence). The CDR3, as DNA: TGTGCCAGCAGGGCTGCGGGCTATGGCTACACCTTC. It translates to CASRAAGYGYTF.

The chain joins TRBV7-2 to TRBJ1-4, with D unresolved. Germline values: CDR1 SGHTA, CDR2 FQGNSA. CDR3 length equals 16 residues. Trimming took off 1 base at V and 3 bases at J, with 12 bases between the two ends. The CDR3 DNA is TGTGCCAGCAGCTTAGACGGCCCGGCGGCTAATGAAAAACTGTTTTTT. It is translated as CASSLDGPAANEKLFF. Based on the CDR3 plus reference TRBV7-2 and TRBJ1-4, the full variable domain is GAGVSQSPSNKVTEKGKDVELRCDPISGHTALYWYRQSLGQGLEFLIYFQGNSAPDKSGLPSDRFSAERTGGSVSTLTIQRTQQEDSAVYLCASSLDGPAANEKLFFGSGTQLSVL.

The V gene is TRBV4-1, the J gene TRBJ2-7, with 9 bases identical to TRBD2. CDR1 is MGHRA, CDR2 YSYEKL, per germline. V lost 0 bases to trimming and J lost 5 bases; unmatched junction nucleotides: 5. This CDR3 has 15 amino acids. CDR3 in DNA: TGCGCCAGCAGCCAAGATGGAGCGGGGGGTAACGAGCAGTACTTC. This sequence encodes CASSQDGAGGNEQYF.

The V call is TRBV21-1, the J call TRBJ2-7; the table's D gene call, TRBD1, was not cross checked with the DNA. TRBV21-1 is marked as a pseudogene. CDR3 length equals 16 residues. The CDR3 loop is CASSTPEGAIKYEQYV. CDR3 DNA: TGTGCCAGCAGCACCCCGGAAGGGGCCATAAAATACGAGCAGTACGTC.